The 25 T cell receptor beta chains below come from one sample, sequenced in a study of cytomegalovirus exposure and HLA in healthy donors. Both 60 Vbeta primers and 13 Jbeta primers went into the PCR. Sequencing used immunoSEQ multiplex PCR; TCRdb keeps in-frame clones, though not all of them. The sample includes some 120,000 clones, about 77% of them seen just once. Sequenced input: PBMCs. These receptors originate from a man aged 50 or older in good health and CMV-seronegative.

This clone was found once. The CDR3 loop is CAISDQTDYEQYF. CDR3 sequence (DNA): TGTGCCATCAGTGATCAGACAGATTACGAGCAGTACTTC. The chain links TRBV10-3 to TRBJ2-7, with a weak D call TRBD1 (5 bases). This CDR3 contains 13 residues. Deletions cut 3 bases from V and 4 bases from J, with 10 bases between. Germline V gives CDR1 ENHRY, CDR2 SYGVKD.

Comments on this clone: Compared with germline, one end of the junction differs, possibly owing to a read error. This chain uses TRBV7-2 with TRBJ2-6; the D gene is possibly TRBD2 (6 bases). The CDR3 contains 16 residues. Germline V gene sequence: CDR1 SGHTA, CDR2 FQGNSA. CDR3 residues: CASRRGTSPGANVLTF. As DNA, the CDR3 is TGTGCCAGCAGACGGGGGACCTCCCCTGGGGCCAACGTCCTGACTTTT.

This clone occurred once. CDR3 protein: CASSPQPSGNYEQYF. CDR3 coding DNA: TGTGCCAGCAGCCCCCAGCCTAGCGGCAACTACGAGCAGTACTTC. The chain is built from TRBV2 and TRBJ2-7, with 7 bases fitting TRBD2. The CDR3 is 15 amino acids. Germline V lookup: CDR1 SNHLY, CDR2 FYNNEI. Germline trimming cut 6 bases from V and 3 bases from J; bases unmatched to any gene: 11.

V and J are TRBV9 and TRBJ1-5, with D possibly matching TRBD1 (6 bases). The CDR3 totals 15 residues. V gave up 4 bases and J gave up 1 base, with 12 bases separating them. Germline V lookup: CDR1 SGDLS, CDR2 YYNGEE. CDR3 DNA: TGTGCCAGCAGCTCGGACGGACAGAGCAATCAGCCCCAGCATTTT. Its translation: CASSSDGQSNQPQHF.

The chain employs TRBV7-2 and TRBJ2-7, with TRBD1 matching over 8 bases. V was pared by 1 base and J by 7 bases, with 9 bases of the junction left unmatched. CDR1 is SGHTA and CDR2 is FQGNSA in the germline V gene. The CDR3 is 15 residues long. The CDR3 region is CASSLGWTGSEEQYF. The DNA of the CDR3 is TGTGCCAGCAGCTTAGGGTGGACAGGGTCGGAAGAGCAGTACTTC.

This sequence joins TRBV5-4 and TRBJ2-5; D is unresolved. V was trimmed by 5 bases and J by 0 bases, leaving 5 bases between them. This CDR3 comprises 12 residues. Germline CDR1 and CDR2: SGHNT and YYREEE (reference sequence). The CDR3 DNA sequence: TGTGCCAGCAGTCCGGACCAAGAGACCCAGTACTTC. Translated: CASSPDQETQYF.

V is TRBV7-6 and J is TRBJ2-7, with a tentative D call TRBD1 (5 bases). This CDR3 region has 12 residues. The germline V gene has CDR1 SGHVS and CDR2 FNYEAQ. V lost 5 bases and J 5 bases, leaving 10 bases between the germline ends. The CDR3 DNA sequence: TGTGCCAGCAGCCCTCAGGGCGACGAGCAGTACTTC. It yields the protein CASSPQGDEQYF.

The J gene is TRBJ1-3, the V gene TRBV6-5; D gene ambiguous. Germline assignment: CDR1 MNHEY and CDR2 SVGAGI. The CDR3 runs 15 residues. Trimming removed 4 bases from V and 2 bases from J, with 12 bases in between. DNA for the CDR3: TGTGCCAGCAGTTCCGGGGTTCGCCCTGGAAACACCATATATTTT. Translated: CASSSGVRPGNTIYF.

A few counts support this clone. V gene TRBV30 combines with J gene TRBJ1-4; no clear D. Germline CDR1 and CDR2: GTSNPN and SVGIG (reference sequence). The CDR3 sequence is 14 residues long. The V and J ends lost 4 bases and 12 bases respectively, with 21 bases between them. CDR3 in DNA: TGTGCCTGGACCCAAGGAGCATATCCGGAGGAACTGTTTTTT. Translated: CAWTQGAYPEELFF.

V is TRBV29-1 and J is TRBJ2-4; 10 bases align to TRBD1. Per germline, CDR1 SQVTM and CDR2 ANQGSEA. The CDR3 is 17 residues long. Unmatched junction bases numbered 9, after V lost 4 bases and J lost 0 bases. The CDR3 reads CSVVTGGDWSAKNIQYF. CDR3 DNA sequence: TGCAGCGTTGTGACAGGGGGCGATTGGTCAGCCAAAAACATTCAGTACTTC.

In DNA, the CDR3 is TGTGCCAGCGCTCAAGGAACTAGCGCAAATGAGCAGTTCTTC. Its protein is CASAQGTSANEQFF. The chain couples TRBV9 to TRBJ2-1, with 7 bases fitting TRBD2. The J segment lost 7 bases and the V segment lost 7 bases, leaving 11 bases of the junction unmatched. This CDR3 is 14 amino acids long. Germline CDR1 SGDLS, CDR2 YYNGEE.

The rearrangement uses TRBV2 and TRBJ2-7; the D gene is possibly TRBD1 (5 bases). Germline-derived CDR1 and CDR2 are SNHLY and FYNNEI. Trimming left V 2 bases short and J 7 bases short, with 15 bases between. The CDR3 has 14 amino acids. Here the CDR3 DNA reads TGTGCCAGCAGTGAAAAGGTACAGGCGAGAGAGCAGTACTTC. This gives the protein CASSEKVQAREQYF.

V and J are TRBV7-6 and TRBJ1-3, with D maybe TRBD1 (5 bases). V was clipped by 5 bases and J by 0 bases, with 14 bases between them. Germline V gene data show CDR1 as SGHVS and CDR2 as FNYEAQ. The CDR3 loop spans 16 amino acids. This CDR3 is CASSPQGIRSGNTIYF. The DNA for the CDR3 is TGTGCCAGCAGCCCCCAGGGAATCCGCTCTGGAAACACCATATATTTT. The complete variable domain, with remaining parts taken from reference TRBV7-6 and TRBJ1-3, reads GAGVSQSPRYKVTKRGQDVALRCDPISGHVSLYWYRQALGQGPEFLTYFNYEAQQDKSGLPNDRFSAERPEGSISTLTIQRTEQRDSAMYRCASSPQGIRSGNTIYFGEGSWLTVV.

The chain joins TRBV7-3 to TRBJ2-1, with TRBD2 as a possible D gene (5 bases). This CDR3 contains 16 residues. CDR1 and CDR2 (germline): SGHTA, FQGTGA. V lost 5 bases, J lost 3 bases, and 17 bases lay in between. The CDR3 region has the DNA TGTGCCAGCAGCCCGACACCGACTACGTTCTACAATGAGCAGTTCTTC. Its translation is CASSPTPTTFYNEQFF.

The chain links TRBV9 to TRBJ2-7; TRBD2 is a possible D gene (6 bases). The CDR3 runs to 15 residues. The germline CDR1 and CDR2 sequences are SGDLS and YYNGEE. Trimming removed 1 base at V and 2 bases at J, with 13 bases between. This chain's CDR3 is CASSVSPGEPYEQYF. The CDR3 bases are TGTGCCAGCAGCGTATCCCCGGGAGAACCCTACGAGCAGTACTTC.

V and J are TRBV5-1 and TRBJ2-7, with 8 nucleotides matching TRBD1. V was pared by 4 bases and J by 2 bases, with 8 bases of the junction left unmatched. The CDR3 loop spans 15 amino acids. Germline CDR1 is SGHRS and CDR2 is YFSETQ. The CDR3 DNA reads TGCGCCAGCAGCGCAACGACAGGGGCGACCTACGAGCAGTACTTC. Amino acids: CASSATTGATYEQYF.

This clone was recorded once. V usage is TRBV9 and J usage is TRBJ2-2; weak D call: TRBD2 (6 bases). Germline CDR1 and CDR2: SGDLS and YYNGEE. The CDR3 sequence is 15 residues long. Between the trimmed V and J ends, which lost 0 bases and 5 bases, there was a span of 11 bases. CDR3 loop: CASSVVGGGTGELFF. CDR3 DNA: TGTGCCAGCAGCGTAGTGGGAGGCGGGACCGGGGAGCTGTTTTTT.

In DNA, the CDR3 is TGTGCCAGCAGTTTTCAGGCGACCCAGTACTTC. Its translation: CASSFQATQYF. The chain combines TRBV27 with TRBJ2-5, with no clear D. Germline V gene data show CDR1 as MNHEY and CDR2 as SMNVEV (reference sequence). CDR3 length equals 11 residues. V lost 3 bases and J lost 7, with 6 bases in between.

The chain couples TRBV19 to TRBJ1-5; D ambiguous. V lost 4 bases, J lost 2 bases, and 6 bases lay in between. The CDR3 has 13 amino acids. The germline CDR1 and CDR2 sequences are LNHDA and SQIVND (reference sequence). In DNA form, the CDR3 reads TGTGCCAGTAGTACTAATGGCAATCAGCCCCAGCATTTT. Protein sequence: CASSTNGNQPQHF.

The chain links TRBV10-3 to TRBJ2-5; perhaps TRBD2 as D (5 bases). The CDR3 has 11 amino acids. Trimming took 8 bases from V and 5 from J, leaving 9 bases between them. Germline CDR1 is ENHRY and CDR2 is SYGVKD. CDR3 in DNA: TGTGCCATCGGGATAGCGGAGACCCAGTACTTC. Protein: CAIGIAETQYF.

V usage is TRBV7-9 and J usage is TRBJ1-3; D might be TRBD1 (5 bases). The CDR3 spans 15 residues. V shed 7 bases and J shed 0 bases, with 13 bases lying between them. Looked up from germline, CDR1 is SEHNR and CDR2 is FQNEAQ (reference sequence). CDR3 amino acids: CASTPTAVSGNTIYF. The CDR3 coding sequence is TGTGCCAGCACCCCGACAGCAGTCTCTGGAAACACCATATATTTT.

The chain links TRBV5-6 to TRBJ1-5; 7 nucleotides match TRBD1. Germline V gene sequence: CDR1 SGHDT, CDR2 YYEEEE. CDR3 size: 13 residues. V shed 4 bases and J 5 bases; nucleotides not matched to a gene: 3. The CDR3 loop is CASSLQGYQPQHF. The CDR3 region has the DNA TGTGCCAGCAGCCTACAGGGGTATCAGCCCCAGCATTTT.

In DNA, the CDR3 is TGTGCCAGCAGGGAGGGGACGGACATGTTAGGCAATCAGCCCCAGCATTTT. It yields the protein CASREGTDMLGNQPQHF. The genes are TRBV28 and TRBJ1-5; weak D call: TRBD1 (5 bases). CDR1 is MDHEN and CDR2 is SYDVKM in the germline V gene. V was trimmed by 6 bases and J by 2 bases, leaving 20 bases between them. The CDR3 loop spans 17 amino acids.

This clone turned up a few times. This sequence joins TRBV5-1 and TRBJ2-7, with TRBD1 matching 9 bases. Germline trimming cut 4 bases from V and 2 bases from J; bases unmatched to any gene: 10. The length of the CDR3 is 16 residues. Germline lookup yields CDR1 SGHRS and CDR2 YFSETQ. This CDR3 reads CASSESGTGFTYEQYF. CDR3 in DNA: TGCGCCAGCAGCGAATCCGGGACAGGGTTTACCTACGAGCAGTACTTC.

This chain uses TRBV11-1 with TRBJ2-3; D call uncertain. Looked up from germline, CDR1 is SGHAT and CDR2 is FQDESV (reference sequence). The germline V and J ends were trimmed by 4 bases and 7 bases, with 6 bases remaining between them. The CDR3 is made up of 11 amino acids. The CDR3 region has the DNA TGTGCCAGCAGCTCTCAGAATACGCAGTATTTT. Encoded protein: CASSSQNTQYF.